This T cell receptor (beta chain) is drawn from a study of beta chain features in type 1 diabetes. In the study overall: Cell yields, gender and age were comparable in patients and healthy donors.

V lost 4 bases and J lost 7; bases outside the gene matches: 9. Germline V CDR1 and CDR2: SNHLY, FYNNEI. This CDR3 is built from 15 residues. CD45RO/CCR7/CD25/CD127/CD95/CD27 sorting isolated CD4+ naive, central memory, regulatory and stem cell-like memory cells. TCRB transcripts that were expressed got sequenced, as all of the isolated RNA had been reverse transcribed. Sequenced by immunoSEQ multiplex PCR; TCRdb stores in-frame clones only, minus some. The sample yields around 180,000 clones, around 8% seen once. This clone turned up a few times. What it recognizes is unknown. Study-level points and caveats: For cells with high TCR expression, cDNA sequencing could yield over-representation. PCR might favor shorter templates, equally in patients and controls. A moderate, significant TCRB CDR3 shortening appeared in type 1 diabetes across four CD4+ subsets.

Material for sequencing was central memory CD4+ T cells from blood. V usage is TRBV2 and J usage is TRBJ1-5; TRBD1 aligns across 8 bases. The origin of this receptor is a woman aged 40 to 50 with type 1 diabetes. The CDR3: CASSVARGLEQPQHF. In DNA, the CDR3 is TGTGCCAGCAGTGTGGCCAGGGGGCTGGAACAGCCCCAGCATTTT.